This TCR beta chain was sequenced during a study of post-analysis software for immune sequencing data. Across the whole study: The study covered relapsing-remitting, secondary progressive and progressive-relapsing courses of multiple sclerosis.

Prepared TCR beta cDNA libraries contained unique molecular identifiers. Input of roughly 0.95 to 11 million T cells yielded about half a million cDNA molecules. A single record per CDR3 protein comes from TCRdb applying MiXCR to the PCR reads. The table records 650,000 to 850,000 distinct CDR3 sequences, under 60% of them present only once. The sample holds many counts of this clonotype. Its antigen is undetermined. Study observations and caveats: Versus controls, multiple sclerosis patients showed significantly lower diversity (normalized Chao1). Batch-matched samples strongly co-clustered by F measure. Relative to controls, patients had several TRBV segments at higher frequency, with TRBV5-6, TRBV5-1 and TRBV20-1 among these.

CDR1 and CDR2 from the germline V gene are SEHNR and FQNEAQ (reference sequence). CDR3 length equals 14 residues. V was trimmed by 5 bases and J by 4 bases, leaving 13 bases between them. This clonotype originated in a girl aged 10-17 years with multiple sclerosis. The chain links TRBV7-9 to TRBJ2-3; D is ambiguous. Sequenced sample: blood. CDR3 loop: CASSPRSNSDTQYF. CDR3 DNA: TGTGCCAGCAGCCCCAGATCGAATTCAGATACGCAGTATTTT.